The rows below give T cell receptor beta chains drawn from one sample of a study of cytomegalovirus exposure and HLA in healthy donors. Profiling relied on immunoSEQ multiplex PCR, and the TCRdb table lists in-frame clones only, not all of them. The sample lists some 120,000 clones, about three quarters seen once, with more than 1.5% in the top ten. Input material: PBMCs. These receptor sequences come from a man in his fifties in good health and CMV-seronegative. The CDR3 runs from the conserved cysteine through the conserved F or W. The D gene is left open where the match is weak. A clone size is listed for some rows: how often the clone was seen (once, few, many), or a class if it is expanded.

V	J	D	size	CDR3	DNA
TRBV7-8	TRBJ1-5	TRBD1	NA	CASSLRDRPNQPQHF	TGTGCCAGCAGCTTGCGGGACAGGCCCAATCAGCCCCAGCATTTT
TRBV2	TRBJ2-1	NA	few	CASKGDGYNEQFF	TGTGCCAGCAAGGGGGACGGATACAATGAGCAGTTCTTC
TRBV11-3	TRBJ2-1	NA	NA	CASSLRGLTNEQFF	TGTGCCAGCAGCTTAAGGGGACTCACCAATGAGCAGTTCTTC
TRBV29-1	TRBJ1-4	NA	few	CSVEVAGSRDEKLFF	TGCAGCGTTGAAGTTGCGGGGAGTAGGGATGAAAAACTGTTTTTT
TRBV28	TRBJ1-5	NA	once	CASSFGFQPQHF	TGTGCCAGCAGTTTCGGTTTTCAGCCCCAGCATTTT
TRBV7-2	TRBJ2-1	NA	NA	CAIKELNEQFF	TGTGCCATTAAGGAGCTTAATGAGCAGTTCTTC
TRBV7-9	TRBJ2-5	TRBD2	NA	CASSVTSGRRQETQYF	TGTGCCAGCAGCGTTACTAGCGGGCGACGGCAAGAGACCCAGTACTTC
TRBV5-1	TRBJ2-5	TRBD2	NA	CASSPGTSGEETQYF	TGCGCCAGCAGCCCCGGGACTAGTGGAGAAGAGACCCAGTACTTC
TRBV5-1	TRBJ1-4	NA	NA	CASSLTGTEKLFF	TGCGCCAGCAGCCTTACCGGGACAGAAAAACTGTTTTTT
TRBV19	TRBJ1-1	NA	once	CASKGLGNTEAFF	TGTGCCAGTAAGGGGCTTGGGAACACTGAAGCTTTCTTT
TRBV6-5	TRBJ2-7	NA	NA	CASSYSSGASEQYF	TGTGCCAGCAGTTACTCGTCTGGGGCGAGCGAGCAGTACTTC
TRBV19	TRBJ2-1	TRBD1	NA	CASSIQAGGFEQFF	TGTGCCAGTAGTATTCAGGCAGGGGGCTTTGAGCAGTTCTTC
TRBV7-8	TRBJ1-6	TRBD1	NA	CASSLTGGSNSPLHF	TGTGCCAGCAGCCTTACAGGGGGTAGTAATTCACCCCTCCACTTT
TRBV18	TRBJ1-6	TRBD1	NA	CASSPGGTGVYSPLHF	TGTGCCAGCTCACCAGGGGGGACAGGGGTTTATTCACCCCTCCACTTT